Listed below are T cell receptor beta chains from one sample, sequenced in a study of blood T cell repertoires in COVID-19. The table came from immunoSEQ multiplex PCR; TCRdb's copy has only in-frame clones and leaves some out. The table has 100,000 or so clones, under 95% seen once. The sequenced sample consisted of peripheral blood. The receptors derive from a woman aged 45-60 years in a cohort sampled during active COVID-19. Both conserved end residues are part of each CDR3.

j_call v_call cdr3_length cdr3_aa
TRBJ2-7 TRBV5-1 15 CASSPLRSEAYEQYF
TRBJ1-1 TRBV7-9 13 CASSFRQNTEAFF
TRBJ2-5 TRBV12-5 14 CASGPGTGEETQYF
TRBJ2-1 TRBV7-9 14 CASSPYSGYNEQFF
TRBJ2-5 TRBV24-1 15 CATSGETGMVETQYF
TRBJ2-7 TRBV7-8 17 CASSPYTPDRPYYEQYF
TRBJ1-4 TRBV7-9 15 CASSLDWGFNEKLFF
TRBJ1-6 TRBV7-2 13 CASSLATVAPLHF
TRBJ2-7 TRBV29-1 13 CSVGTRQSYEQYF
TRBJ1-5 TRBV12-3/TRBV12-4 13 CASSFEAAGILHF
TRBJ2-2 TRBV5-1 15 CASSARGFETGELFF
TRBJ1-2 TRBV14 14 CASSGQDRSGGYTF
TRBJ2-5 TRBV5-6 16 CASSLAWRGGQETQYF
TRBJ1-3 TRBV19 16 CASSAYRGREGDTIYF
TRBJ2-3 TRBV7-3 13 CASSPGNTDTQYF
TRBJ1-1 TRBV7-2 14 CASSTQTGGGEAFF
TRBJ2-1 TRBV2 11 CASTGNNEQFF
TRBJ2-3 TRBV7-8 14 CASSQQLSTDTQYF
TRBJ2-7 TRBV9 14 CASSAGDSVDEQYF
TRBJ2-7 TRBV27 13 CASPRTQLYEQYF
TRBJ2-7 TRBV2 14 CASEDGGANFEQYF
TRBJ2-5 TRBV5-1 15 CASSLVAGKEETQYF
TRBJ1-1 TRBV28 14 CASSLGTGTTEAFF
TRBJ1-1 TRBV2 13 CASSSTGNTEAFF
TRBJ2-3 TRBV27 16 CASSFWQGTSTDTQYF
TRBJ2-1 TRBV7-6 17 CASSPRASGGYLDEQFF
TRBJ2-1 TRBV19 13 CASNPSAYNEQFF
TRBJ2-1 TRBV6-4 15 CASSDPQTSRNEQFF
TRBJ1-5 TRBV28 15 CASSLAGGERQPQHF
TRBJ1-2 TRBV5-1 15 CASSPGQAEIYGYTF
TRBJ2-3 TRBV5-1 15 CASTPGVGLTDTQYF
TRBJ2-2 TRBV3-1/TRBV3-2 15 CASSQGQFIAGELFF
TRBJ1-2 TRBV12-3/TRBV12-4 12 CASRRAGAGYTF
TRBJ2-2 TRBV18 20 CASSPFSGLAGGRNTGELFF
TRBJ2-2 TRBV19 16 CASHVWLTANTGELFF
TRBJ2-7 TRBV5-1 12 CASSLSGYEQYF
TRBJ2-2 TRBV27 15 CASSLNRELPGELFF
TRBJ2-3 TRBV12-3/TRBV12-4 13 CASASGFTDTQYF
TRBJ1-2 TRBV27 16 CASSLYYRGGSYGYTF
TRBJ2-1 TRBV19 15 CASSVLAAGRNEQFF
TRBJ1-1 TRBV3-1/TRBV3-2 21 CASSQEGPHGSVMGGNTEAFF
TRBJ2-5 TRBV5-4 15 CASSLPGGGAKTQYF
TRBJ1-5 TRBV10-2 15 CASTKDGVSNQPQHF
TRBJ2-1 TRBV7-9 12 CASSRDGGAQFF
TRBJ2-7 TRBV7-2 11 CASSLRYEQYF
TRBJ2-7 TRBV29-1 13 CSVDGQGAYEQYF
TRBJ1-5 TRBV28 18 CASSFFPWGHPANQPQHF
TRBJ1-2 TRBV18 12 CASSPDREGYTF
TRBJ2-1 TRBV27 16 CASSSIAGDLGNEQFF
TRBJ2-6 TRBV7-6 18 CASSPRQGASSGANVLTF
TRBJ1-1 TRBV18 12 CASSSVRQEAFF
TRBJ1-2 TRBV5-4 15 CASSPGGGGLRGYTF